This TCR beta chain comes out of a study of blood T cells in healthy people across ages. Looking at the study overall: The template switching approach captured approximately one barcoded beta molecule for every two T cells.

Study observations and caveats: The diversity estimates, figures obtained from one million T cells, were considered underestimates.

Note on this clonotype: The antigen is unknown.

A second PCR, run for roughly 6 to 11 cycles, used a sample-barcoded 5' primer plus a J-beta primer mix. Through a template-switch adaptor with 12 random nucleotides, each cDNA molecule received a tag. TCRdb fed the 5' RACE reads into MiXCR, producing one record per CDR3 protein. The table records about a million distinct CDR3 sequences, less than 45% of them present only once. The CDR3 length is 16 residues. The V gene's germline CDR1 is DFQATT and CDR2 SNEGSKA (reference sequence). The sample consisted of blood. The chain has TRBV20-1 and TRBJ2-5; 10 nucleotides agree with TRBD2. The DNA end favors TRBJ2-7, so the J call may be wrong. This clonotype was sampled from a man in his late teens or twenties in good health. The CDR3 is CSARSLGTSENYEQYF. CDR3 DNA: TGCAGTGCTAGGTCGCTCGGGACTAGCGAAAACTACGAGCAGTACTTC.